This is a list of T cell receptor beta chains from one sample in a study of blood T cells in healthy people across ages. TCRdb redid the calling of the 5' RACE reads with MiXCR, one entry per CDR3 protein. The repertoire has over 1,500,000 distinct CDR3 sequences, 35% to 50% of them found once; the top ten carry 23%. The sequencing sample was made of blood. Receptors originate from a human donor in good health. CDR3s include the opening cysteine and the closing phenylalanine or tryptophan. The D gene is left open where the match is weak. Not all rows give a size; the values are once, few, many and, for expanded clones, a class.

d_call,clone_size,v_call,j_call,cdr3_nt,cdr3_aa
-,-,TRBV20-1,TRBJ2-3,TGTAGTGCTACCGCCTTTGAGGGGAGCACAGATACGCAGTATTTT,CSATAFEGSTDTQYF
TRBD1,many,TRBV9,TRBJ2-7,TGTGCCAGCAGTTCCGGGACAGGGGGAACCTACGAGCAGTACTTC,CASSSGTGGTYEQYF
TRBD2,-,TRBV20-1,TRBJ2-5,TGCAGTGCTGAGGGGACTAGCGGGGGGGTAGGAGAGACCCAGTACTTC,CSAEGTSGGVGETQYF
-,-,TRBV9,TRBJ1-2,TGTGCCAGCAGCGTAGACCCCGGAGGGTATGGCTACACCTTC,CASSVDPGGYGYTF
-,few,TRBV7-9,TRBJ1-4,TGTGCCAGCAGCCCAAATGGTGCAACTAATGAAAAACTGTTTTTT,CASSPNGATNEKLFF
TRBD2,-,TRBV3-1,TRBJ2-1,TGTGCCAGCAGCCCCCGGGCTAGCGGAAACAATGAGCAGTTCTTC,CASSPRASGNNEQFF
TRBD1,-,TRBV6-2/TRBV6-3,TRBJ1-2,TGTGCCAGCAGTCGCCGGGACAGGGGGCCTGGCTACACCTTC,CASSRRDRGPGYTF
-,few,TRBV15,TRBJ2-7,TGTGCCACCAGCAGAGATACAGGGAGCCGCGAGCAGTACTTC,CATSRDTGSREQYF
TRBD1,-,TRBV7-9,TRBJ2-5,TGTGCCAGCAGCTCTCGACAGGGGGGACAAGAGACCCAGTACTTC,CASSSRQGGQETQYF
-,few,TRBV12-3/TRBV12-4,TRBJ2-1,TGTGCCAGCAGTTTTTTGTGGGGTTACTATGAGCAGTTCTTC,CASSFLWGYYEQFF
-,-,TRBV7-3,TRBJ1-1,TGTGCCAGCAGCCAGGGCCCGGGGAGGACTGAAGCTTTCTTT,CASSQGPGRTEAFF
-,-,TRBV2,TRBJ2-1,TGTGCCAGCAGTGCTAGATTAGGGGCCAATGAGCAGTTCTTC,CASSARLGANEQFF
TRBD2,-,TRBV7-8,TRBJ2-1,TGTGCCAGCAGCTGGCCCGGGACTAGCGGGGGATCCTACAATGAGCAGTTCTTC,CASSWPGTSGGSYNEQFF
-,few,TRBV6-5,TRBJ1-1,TGTGCCAGCGCCAGGGACACTGAAGCTTTCTTT,CASARDTEAFF
TRBD1,few,TRBV5-1,TRBJ2-5,TGCGCCAGCAGCGCGCAGGGGGAAGAGACCCAGTACTTC,CASSAQGEETQYF
TRBD1,few,TRBV27,TRBJ1-1,TGTGCCAGCAAACCGACAGGGACTCACACTGAAGCTTTCTTT,CASKPTGTHTEAFF
-,few,TRBV12-3/TRBV12-4,TRBJ2-5,TGTGCCAGCAGTCGAGCCCTCCGAGAGACCCAGTACTTC,CASSRALRETQYF
TRBD2,-,TRBV12-3/TRBV12-4,TRBJ2-1,TGTGCCAGCAGTTTACTAGCGGGGGGATACGATGAGCAGTTCTTC,CASSLLAGGYDEQFF
TRBD2,few,TRBV4-2,TRBJ2-2,TGTGCCAGCAGCCAAGAAGCGGGGGCGGGCACCGGGGAGCTGTTTTTT,CASSQEAGAGTGELFF
TRBD1,many,TRBV7-2,TRBJ1-5,TGTGCCAGCAGCTTGGTAACAGGGGATCAGCCCCAGCATTTT,CASSLVTGDQPQHF
-,few,TRBV7-9,TRBJ1-1,TGTGCCAGCAGCTTAACCGGCGATGGGTTCACTGAAGCTTTCTTT,CASSLTGDGFTEAFF
TRBD1,-,TRBV29-1,TRBJ1-2,TGCAGCGTTGAAGGGCTAAGGACAGGGGCTGGCTACACCTTC,CSVEGLRTGAGYTF
TRBD2,once,TRBV12-3/TRBV12-4,TRBJ2-3,TGTGCCAGCAGTCGACTAGCGGGGGGGCCCGTGAGCACAGATACGGAGTATTTT,CASSRLAGGPVSTDTEYF
-,-,TRBV7-9,TRBJ2-5,TGTGCCAGCAGCGTTCTCGGGGTGGAAGAGACCCAGTACTTC,CASSVLGVEETQYF
-,-,TRBV28,TRBJ2-3,TGTGCCAGCAGTTTCGCTGGGTTCACAGATGCGCAGTATTTT,CASSFAGFTDAQYF
TRBD2,-,TRBV10-3,TRBJ2-1,TGTGCCGTCAACCCTGCGGGAGGCCACGAGCAGTTCTTC,CAVNPAGGHEQFF
TRBD1,once,TRBV20-1,TRBJ1-2,TGCAGTGCTAGAGGGCCCTTAGGGACAGGCATCTACACCTTC,CSARGPLGTGIYTF
-,few,TRBV6-1,TRBJ2-6,TGTGCCAGCAGTGAAGCGGTCGCTTTTGGGGCCAACGTCCTGACTTTC,CASSEAVAFGANVLTF
-,-,TRBV28,TRBJ2-7,TGTGCCAGCAGTTTTGCGACGCCGGCTCCCTCCGAGCAGTACTTC,CASSFATPAPSEQYF
-,-,TRBV4-3,TRBJ2-2,TGCGCCAGCAGCCAAGATCCCGACAGTAACACCGGGGAGCTGTTTTTT,CASSQDPDSNTGELFF
-,few,TRBV6-2/TRBV6-3,TRBJ2-7,TGTGCCAGCGAGGGGGACGACTCCTACGAGCAGTACTTC,CASEGDDSYEQYF
TRBD1,-,TRBV12-3/TRBV12-4,TRBJ1-2,TGTGCCAGCAGTTCCCGGGACAGCGCACGCTATGGCTACACCTTC,CASSSRDSARYGYTF
-,few,TRBV5-5,TRBJ1-5,TGTGCCAGCAGAGCTAGGGCTGACGGGGAACAGCCCCAGCATTTT,CASRARADGEQPQHF
TRBD1,-,TRBV3-1,TRBJ2-7,TGTGCCAGCAGCGCACTCGGGACAGGTAGTTCCTACGAGCAGTACTTC,CASSALGTGSSYEQYF
-,-,TRBV7-8,TRBJ1-1,TGTGCCAGCAGCTTAGTAGGGGCTCTGAACACTGAAGCTTTCTTT,CASSLVGALNTEAFF
-,-,TRBV27,TRBJ2-6,TGTGCCAGCAAAGAGGGACCTGGGGCCAACGTCCTGACTTTC,CASKEGPGANVLTF
TRBD2,few,TRBV12-3/TRBV12-4,TRBJ2-5,TGTGCCAGCAGTTCTTCAGCGGGGGGCCTTCAAGAGACCCAGTACTTC,CASSSSAGGLQETQYF
-,few,TRBV18,TRBJ1-4,TGTGCCAGCTCTGAACTCTCAACTAATGAAAAACTGTTTTTT,CASSELSTNEKLFF
-,-,TRBV7-2,TRBJ1-5,TGTGCCAGCAGCTTAGGGACGGCTTATAGCAATCAGCCCCAGCATTTT,CASSLGTAYSNQPQHF
TRBD1,-,TRBV24-1,TRBJ2-7,TGTGCCACCAGTGACCCGAGTCAGGGGGCGATGGCCGAGCAGTACTTC,CATSDPSQGAMAEQYF
TRBD1,-,TRBV5-1,TRBJ1-2,TGCGCCAGCAGCCTATACAGGGGGAAGGGCTATGGCTACACCTTC,CASSLYRGKGYGYTF
-,-,TRBV20-1,TRBJ1-1,TGCAGTGCTAGAAATCTCAAGAACTTTTATGAAGCTTTCTTT,CSARNLKNFYEAFF
TRBD2,few,TRBV9,TRBJ2-3,TGTGCCAGCAGCGTAGGTCTAGCGGGGAACACAGATACGCAGTATTTT,CASSVGLAGNTDTQYF